The source of this T cell receptor beta chain is a study of T-cell reconstitution after alpha-beta-depleted transplantation in children (dated by TCRdb to the mid-2010s). The study in broad terms: The study quantitatively tracked T-cell immune reconstitution after TCRalphabeta/CD19-depleted allogeneic hematopoietic cell transplantation in children using TCR repertoire profiling. The research as a whole found: The apparently early recovery of alphabetaT-cell counts about two months after transplant reportedly depended on only several hundred rapidly expanded clones that came from non-depleted graft cells. In some patients, the high TCRbeta diversity seen at day 60 was put down to recipient T cells and intrathymic progenitors that had survived conditioning. Over subsequent months, a decline in hyperexpanded clone frequencies was noted, and after one year, T-cell counts and TCRbeta diversity were mostly ascribed to newly produced T cells.

Libraries were constructed by PCR. The listed sequencing device is Illumina HiSeq 2500. Molecular barcoding was employed in the preparation of TCR libraries, with unique molecular identifiers being used to normalize TCRbeta repertoire quantification. TCRdb cleaned the public reads at Q25 with fastp, built clones with MiXCR and kept in-frame beta chains. Under each unique CDR3 protein, matching rows form one entry showing the most common genes and DNA. The sample data list some 180,000 distinct CDR3 sequences, and under 8.5% of these were observed just once. 5.5% of the sample comes from the top ten. The treatment or condition label of this sample denotes: allogeneic hematopoietic cell transplantation with graft depleted of TCRalphabeta T cells and CD19 B cells. Transplant recipients were children who received TCRalphabeta/CD19-depleted allogeneic hematopoietic cell grafts. V loses 5 bases at its end and J loses 7 bases; junction bases beyond the gene matches: 3. The CDR3 has 14 amino acids, counting the end cysteine and phenylalanine. Only the CDR3 region is kept as DNA, spanning 42 bases read in frame from base 1. The germline V gene provides CDR1 SGHTA and CDR2 FQGNSA.

Regarding this clonotype: What this receptor recognizes is not known. No base quality information exists; no much larger clone differs at one position.

The chain is assembled from TRBV7-2 and TRBJ2-4; TRBD1 agrees with 12 junctional bases. The specimen comprised PBMCs, sampled before TCRalphabeta/CD19-depleted stem cell transplant. This receptor was taken from a boy aged 2 to 9 with acute lymphoblastic leukemia, due to receive a stem cell transplant. For the CDR3, the sequence is CASSPGQGANIQYF. DNA sequence: TGTGCCAGCAGCCCGGGACAGGGGGCCAACATTCAGTACTTC.